A selection of T cell receptor beta chains follows, all from one sample in a study of blood T cells in healthy people across ages. In TCRdb, the 5' RACE reads were re-called with MiXCR into one record per CDR3 protein. The sample has around 1,600,000 distinct CDR3 sequences; approximately 43% are singletons. Material: blood. The receptors come from a woman aged 18-29 years in good health. Each CDR3 is given with its conserved first and last residue. Fields, in order: V gene, J gene, clone size, D gene, CDR3 DNA, CDR3 protein. A D gene is named only where the DNA matches it firmly. The listing skips clone size in some rows; elsewhere it reads once, few, many or a size class.

>TRBV7-2|TRBJ1-5|many|NA
TGTGCCAGCAGCTTAGGGGTCAGGGAAGGCCAGCCCCAGCATTTT
CASSLGVREGQPQHF
>TRBV12-5|TRBJ2-5|NA|TRBD1
TGTGCTAGTGGTTTGCCAACCGGGACAGGGGTAGAAAAGACCCAGTACTTC
CASGLPTGTGVEKTQYF
>TRBV10-3|TRBJ2-7|few|NA
TGTGCCATCAGTGACGGACTGGGAGATGAGCAGTACTTC
CAISDGLGDEQYF
>TRBV7-2|TRBJ2-3|few|TRBD2
TGTGCCAGCAGCTACCCTAGCGGGGGCCCCACAGATACGCAGTATTTT
CASSYPSGGPTDTQYF
>TRBV5-1|TRBJ2-7|NA|NA
TGCGCCAGCCGTACCCAGGAAGGCCGTTACGAGCAGTACTTC
CASRTQEGRYEQYF
>TRBV2|TRBJ2-1|NA|NA
TGTGCCAGCAGCCCATACGGGGAGCAGAATGAGCAGTTCTTC
CASSPYGEQNEQFF
>TRBV7-2|TRBJ2-1|NA|NA
TGTGCCAGCAGCTTGACGGATGTCTCCTACAATGGGCAGTTCTTC
CASSLTDVSYNGQFF
>TRBV3-1|TRBJ1-5|NA|NA
TGTGCCAGCAGCTCGCGCGGAGACGGTCAGCCCCAGCATTTT
CASSSRGDGQPQHF
>TRBV12-3/TRBV12-4|TRBJ2-3|many|TRBD2
TGTGCCAGCAGGGCTAGCGGGTCGGATACGCAGTATTTT
CASRASGSDTQYF
>TRBV5-1|TRBJ1-5|few|NA
TGCGCCAGCAGCTCAGGATCGAGTCAGCCCCAGCATTTT
CASSSGSSQPQHF
>TRBV20-1|TRBJ2-7|few|TRBD1
TGCAGTGCTAGGGCCTCGACAGGGGGCTTGTACGAGCAGTACTTC
CSARASTGGLYEQYF
>TRBV7-3|TRBJ2-1|NA|NA
TGTGCCAGCAGCCCAACTAGCATGAATGAGCAGTTCTTC
CASSPTSMNEQFF
>TRBV15|TRBJ2-4|NA|NA
TGTGCCACCAGCAGATCCTGGGGTTCGGGAGAGCAGTACTTC
CATSRSWGSGEQYF
>TRBV29-1|TRBJ1-1|few|TRBD1
TGCAGCGCTCGACAGGGGATGAACACTGAAGCTTTCTTT
CSARQGMNTEAFF
>TRBV6-1|TRBJ2-1|NA|TRBD2
TGTGCCAGCAAAAGTAGCGGGGAGACTACCAAGCAACGCTCCTACAATGAGCAGTTCTTC
CASKSSGETTKQRSYNEQFF
>TRBV12-3/TRBV12-4|TRBJ2-6|NA|NA
TGTGCCAGCAGTTTGGGCGGGTACTCTGGGGCCAACGTCCTGACTTTC
CASSLGGYSGANVLTF
>TRBV6-5|TRBJ1-1|NA|NA
TGTGCCAGCGGCCGAGTGAACACTGAAGCTTTCTTT
CASGRVNTEAFF
>TRBV5-1|TRBJ1-4|once|NA
TGCGCCAGCAGCGGGGATCCTGGTGAAAAACTGTTTTTT
CASSGDPGEKLFF
>TRBV7-2|TRBJ1-4|many|TRBD1
TGTGCCAGCAGCCCCGGGACAGATGAAAAACTGTTTTTT
CASSPGTDEKLFF
>TRBV28|TRBJ1-2|few|NA
TGTGCCAGCAGCAACAGGGTTGTCTATGGCTACACCTTC
CASSNRVVYGYTF
>TRBV6-5|TRBJ1-5|many|NA
TGTGCCAGCAGTTATGGGGGCAATCAGCCCCAGCATTTT
CASSYGGNQPQHF
>TRBV28|TRBJ1-5|NA|NA
TGTGCCAGCAGTCCTGGTTACCAGCCCCAGCATTTT
CASSPGYQPQHF
>TRBV3-1|TRBJ2-4|NA|NA
TGTGCCAGCAGCCAAGTACAGGACAAAAACATTCAGTACTTC
CASSQVQDKNIQYF
>TRBV28|TRBJ1-2|NA|NA
TGTGCCAGCAGTAATTTCGGCTACACCTTC
CASSNFGYTF
>TRBV7-9|TRBJ2-3|NA|NA
TGTGCCAGCAGCTTAGATATGGGGCCAGATACGCAGTATTTT
CASSLDMGPDTQYF
>TRBV20-1|TRBJ2-2|once|NA
TGCAGTGCTAGAGATGAAGGGGGGGCCACGAACACCGGGGAGCTGTTTTTT
CSARDEGGATNTGELFF
>TRBV4-2|TRBJ2-1|many|TRBD2
TGTGCCAGCAGCATTCTAGCGGGAGGAGTTAATGAGCAGTTCTTC
CASSILAGGVNEQFF
>TRBV30|TRBJ1-1|NA|NA
TGTGCCTTGAGGATTTTGACCAACACTGAAGCTTTCTTT
CALRILTNTEAFF
>TRBV13|TRBJ2-5|NA|TRBD1
TGTGCCAGCAGCCCAGGACAGGGCCTGAAGACGCAGTACTTC
CASSPGQGLKTQYF
>TRBV7-2|TRBJ2-1|NA|NA
TGTGCCAGCAGCTTATTTGGCGGGAGGACAGGTGAGCAGTTCTTC
CASSLFGGRTGEQFF
>TRBV20-1|TRBJ2-2|NA|NA
TGCAGTGCTAGAGTCGGACGGGCGAACACCGGGGAGCTGTTTTTT
CSARVGRANTGELFF
>TRBV2|TRBJ2-3|NA|TRBD1
TGTGCCAGCACTCCAGACAGGGTCAGCACAGATACGCAGTATTTT
CASTPDRVSTDTQYF
>TRBV5-1|TRBJ2-5|few|NA
TGCGCCAGCAGCTTGGCCATGGAGACCCAGTACTTC
CASSLAMETQYF
>TRBV5-1|TRBJ2-1|NA|NA
TGCGCCAGCCAGATCGGGTCCTACAATGAGCAGTTCTTC
CASQIGSYNEQFF
>TRBV7-2|TRBJ2-5|NA|NA
TGTGCCAGCAGCTGGGGGGTGGTGGAGACCCAGTACTTC
CASSWGVVETQYF
>TRBV27|TRBJ2-3|few|TRBD2
TGTGCCAGCAGTTTTTGGGCTAGCGGGAGGCGGGCTACAGATACGCAGTATTTT
CASSFWASGRRATDTQYF
>TRBV9|TRBJ1-2|NA|NA
TGTGCCAGCAGCGTAAGCAGTAGTGGCTACACCTTC
CASSVSSSGYTF
>TRBV5-6|TRBJ2-3|NA|NA
TGTGCCAGCAGCTTGGGACTCACGGTCACAGATACGCAGTATTTT
CASSLGLTVTDTQYF